The 24 T cell receptor beta chains listed next were all sequenced from one sample in a study of blood T cell repertoires in COVID-19. Some clones are missing from TCRdb's copy, which holds only in-frame ones; the method was immunoSEQ multiplex PCR. The table lists roughly 150,000 clones, roughly 88% of them singletons. Sequencing input: peripheral blood. The receptors here all came from a woman between 50 and 59 years old in a cohort sampled during active or convalescent COVID-19.

This chain connects TRBV11-2 to TRBJ2-1, with 12 bases lining up with TRBD2. Trimming at V came to 5 bases and at J to 0 bases, leaving 5 bases not matched to a gene. The CDR3 is 17 amino acids. The germline gives CDR1 SGHAT, CDR2 FQNNGV. DNA for the CDR3: TGTGCCAGCAGCAAACCGGGACTAGCGGGCTCCTACAATGAGCAGTTCTTC. It translates to CASSKPGLAGSYNEQFF.

The chain employs TRBV12-5 and TRBJ2-2; 12 bases are shared with TRBD1. Per the germline V gene, CDR1 is LGHNT and CDR2 is FRNRAP. The length of the CDR3 is 16 residues. V trimming: 6 bases; J trimming: 6 bases; junction bases outside the gene matches: 8. This CDR3 reads CASGRPGQGAPGELFF. As DNA, the CDR3 is TGTGCTAGTGGCCGACCGGGACAGGGGGCCCCCGGGGAGCTGTTTTTT.

This chain uses TRBV12-5 with TRBJ1-1; a possible D gene is TRBD1 (5 bases). Trimming left V 2 bases short and J 4 bases short, with 17 bases between. Per the germline V gene, CDR1 is LGHNT and CDR2 is FRNRAP. The CDR3 extends over 16 amino acids. CDR3 sequence reads: CASGLWTGGPSTEAFF. DNA of the CDR3: TGTGCTAGTGGTTTGTGGACGGGGGGTCCTAGCACTGAAGCTTTCTTT.

The chain employs TRBV27 and TRBJ2-5, with D possibly being TRBD1 (5 bases). With 5 bases removed from V and 2 bases from J, the gap between germline ends came to 18 bases. Germline CDR1 reads MNHEY; CDR2 reads SMNVEV (reference sequence). CDR3 length equals 16 residues. CDR3 protein: CASSLSPRQWQETQYF. CDR3 nucleotide sequence: TGTGCCAGCAGTCTCTCCCCCAGACAGTGGCAAGAGACCCAGTACTTC.

The chain recombines TRBV19 with TRBJ1-1; 8 bases are a match to TRBD1. V dropped 9 bases and J dropped 3; count of bases not matched to a gene: 6. Germline V gives CDR1 LNHDA, CDR2 SQIVND (reference sequence). The CDR3 is 13 residues long. In DNA, the CDR3 is TGTGCCAGCCAAGGACAGGGAGACACTGAAGCTTTCTTT. This gives the protein CASQGQGDTEAFF.

The rearrangement joins TRBV24-1 to TRBJ2-7; 12 bases are shared with TRBD2. CDR3 size: 15 residues. The V and J ends lost 3 bases and 4 bases, in that order; junction bases with no gene match: 3. CDR1 and CDR2 from the germline V gene are KGHDR and SFDVKD. Written as DNA, the CDR3 is TGTGCCACCAGTGATCCGACTAGCGGGGGTTACGAGCAGTACTTC. This translates into CATSDPTSGGYEQYF.

V is TRBV6-2 or TRBV6-3 and J is TRBJ1-1, with D unclear. CDR1 is MNHEY and CDR2 is SVGEGT in the germline V gene. The CDR3 is made up of 13 amino acids. The germline V and J ends were trimmed by 2 bases and 3 bases, with 7 bases remaining between them. The CDR3 region is CASSYLGDTEAFF. Written as DNA, the CDR3 is TGTGCCAGCAGTTACCTCGGAGACACTGAAGCTTTCTTT.

For the CDR3, the DNA is TGTGCCAGCAGCTCAGGGGGGTTGGAGACCCAGTACTTC. Amino acids: CASSSGGLETQYF. J is TRBJ2-5 and V is TRBV5-4, with D maybe TRBD1 (7 bases). Germline assignment: CDR1 SGHNT and CDR2 YYREEE (reference sequence). The CDR3 is made up of 13 amino acids. V dropped 3 bases and J dropped 5 bases, with 11 bases sitting between them.

This clone showed up just a few times. The chain employs TRBV4-1 and TRBJ1-2, with TRBD1 matching 7 bases. The CDR3 sequence is 17 residues long. Germline CDR1 is MGHRA and CDR2 is YSYEKL. The V and J ends lost 0 bases and 9 bases, in that order; junction bases with no gene match: 16. The CDR3 sequence is CASSQDLRTGWSIRYTF. The CDR3 DNA reads as TGCGCCAGCAGCCAAGATCTTAGGACAGGCTGGTCCATCCGCTACACCTTC.

This clone has a single count. The chain joins TRBV30 to TRBJ2-7; tentatively, D is TRBD2 (6 bases). Deletions cut 2 bases from V and 2 bases from J, with 10 bases between. The CDR3 is made up of 13 amino acids. The germline V gene has CDR1 GTSNPN and CDR2 SVGIG (reference sequence). CDR3 loop: CAWSTGVTYEQYF. CDR3 nucleotide sequence: TGTGCCTGGAGTACGGGGGTAACCTACGAGCAGTACTTC.

The J gene is TRBJ2-3, the V gene TRBV3-1 (or the pseudogene TRBV3-2), with 9 positions matching TRBD2. The ends lost 1 base at V and 3 bases at J; junction bases unmatched: 11. The CDR3 consists of 18 residues. Looked up from germline, CDR1 is LGHDT and CDR2 is YNNKEL (reference sequence). CDR3 in DNA: TGTGCCAGCAGCCAAGCCGGGACTAGCACCCCTCGAACAGATACGCAGTATTTT. Translating it yields CASSQAGTSTPRTDTQYF.

The chain is built from TRBV6-1 and TRBJ1-5; 10 bases fit TRBD1. CDR3 size: 15 residues. The J segment lost 15 bases and the V segment lost 2 bases, leaving 13 bases of the junction unmatched. Germline CDR1 reads MNHNS; CDR2 reads SASEGT. The CDR3 sequence: CASSEPELRDRGRHF. CDR3 nucleotide sequence: TGTGCCAGCAGTGAACCTGAGCTCCGGGACAGGGGAAGGCATTTT.

This chain joins TRBV7-8 and TRBJ2-2; 7 nucleotides line up with TRBD1. This CDR3 is built from 15 residues. V trimming: 5 bases; J trimming: 0 bases; junction bases outside the gene matches: 3. Germline V CDR1 and CDR2: SGHVS, FQNEAQ. This chain's CDR3 is CASSRQGTNTGELFF. The DNA for the CDR3 is TGTGCCAGCAGCCGACAGGGCACGAACACCGGGGAGCTGTTTTTT.

V and J are TRBV7-3 and TRBJ2-5, with D possibly matching TRBD1 (6 bases). Trimming cost V 2 bases and J 1 base, with 17 bases left between them. The CDR3 contains 17 residues. Germline assignment: CDR1 SGHTA and CDR2 FQGTGA. The CDR3 spells CASSLSPLGRGQETQYF. CDR3 sequence (DNA): TGTGCCAGCAGCTTATCTCCCCTGGGCAGGGGCCAAGAGACCCAGTACTTC.

This clone was recorded a few times. The rearrangement uses TRBV7-2 and TRBJ1-6; 8 bases fit TRBD1. Trimming took 1 base from V and 7 from J; bases not matched to a gene: 6. The germline CDR1 and CDR2 sequences are SGHTA and FQGNSA. CDR3 size: 16 residues. In DNA, the CDR3 is TGTGCCAGCAGCTTAGTCCCCGGGACAGGCAATTCACCCCTCCACTTT. It encodes CASSLVPGTGNSPLHF.

The chain has TRBV7-6 and TRBJ2-1; TRBD2 matches 9 bases. Trimming at V came to 0 bases and at J to 6 bases, leaving 3 bases not matched to a gene. Germline CDR1 and CDR2: SGHVS and FNYEAQ. The CDR3 loop spans 15 amino acids. The CDR3 bases are TGTGCCAGCAGCTTAGCGTGGCGGGGGGGCAATGAGCAGTTCTTC. It translates to CASSLAWRGGNEQFF.

The chain employs TRBV6-5 and TRBJ1-1; possibly TRBD1 for D (5 bases). V lost 2 bases, J lost 4 bases, and 11 bases lay in between. Germline CDR1 reads MNHEY; CDR2 reads SVGAGI. This CDR3 has 14 residues. The CDR3 protein is CASSYRGRTTEAFF. For the CDR3, the DNA is TGTGCCAGCAGTTACAGGGGTCGGACCACTGAAGCTTTCTTT.

This clone has a count of ten or more. V is TRBV6-6 and J is TRBJ2-7; 8 bases match TRBD1. Trimming at V came to 2 bases and at J to 1 base, leaving 4 bases not matched to a gene. The CDR3 sequence is 15 residues long. The germline V gene encodes CDR1 MNHNY and CDR2 SVGAGI (reference sequence). The CDR3 DNA reads TGTGCCAGCAGTTACGTGCAGGGGGCATCCTACGAGCAGTACTTC. It encodes CASSYVQGASYEQYF.

This chain joins TRBV2 and TRBJ1-4; 7 bases are a match to TRBD1. The CDR3 has 15 amino acids. After removal of 3 bases from V and 3 bases from J, the junction contained 4 bases not matched to a gene. CDR1 and CDR2 (germline): SNHLY, FYNNEI. In DNA form, the CDR3 reads TGTGCCAGCAGTGACGAGGGGGCGGCTAATGAAAAACTGTTTTTT. Translation gives CASSDEGAANEKLFF.

V gene TRBV6-6 combines with J gene TRBJ1-2; D remains unclear. CDR3 size: 12 residues. Germline loops: CDR1 MNHNY, CDR2 SVGAGI (reference sequence). V lost 3 bases, J lost 7 bases, and 9 bases lay in between. The CDR3 loop reads CASSYTRSGYTF. For the CDR3, the DNA is TGTGCCAGCAGTTATACTAGAAGTGGCTACACCTTC.

The table lists this clone with a count of one. J is TRBJ1-5 and V is TRBV12-5; unclear D gene. The length of the CDR3 is 13 residues. V was pared by 3 bases and J by 5 bases, with 8 bases between. Looked up from germline, CDR1 is LGHNT and CDR2 is FRNRAP. Here the CDR3 reads CASGLSLDQPQHF. CDR3 nucleotides: TGTGCTAGTGGTTTATCTTTAGATCAGCCCCAGCATTTT.

The chain links TRBV14 to TRBJ2-5, with D possibly matching TRBD2 (5 bases). Trimming took off 0 bases at V and 5 bases at J, with 22 bases between the two ends. Germline CDR1 and CDR2: SGHDN and FVKESK. CDR3 size: 18 residues. CDR3 sequence reads: CASSQEVRAYLNGETQYF. The CDR3 bases are TGTGCCAGCAGCCAAGAGGTGCGGGCTTACCTAAATGGGGAGACCCAGTACTTC.

This clone was seen at least ten times. The rearrangement joins TRBV7-3 to TRBJ1-2; D may be TRBD1 (5 bases). This CDR3 comprises 16 residues. With 1 base removed from V and 0 bases from J, the gap between germline ends came to 12 bases. CDR1 SGHTA and CDR2 FQGTGA come from the germline V gene. The CDR3 protein is CASSLNHRLTNYGYTF. In nucleotides, the CDR3 is TGTGCCAGCAGCTTAAACCACAGGCTGACTAACTATGGCTACACCTTC.

The CDR3 protein is CASSPDSTSTDTQYF. The CDR3 nucleotides are TGTGCCAGCAGCCCTGACAGCACTAGCACAGATACGCAGTATTTT. The chain recombines TRBV3-1 (or the pseudogene TRBV3-2) with TRBJ2-3; D possibly corresponds to TRBD1 (5 bases). Trimming took 4 bases from V and 0 from J, leaving 11 bases between them. CDR1 and CDR2 from the germline V gene are LGHDT and YNNKEL (reference sequence). The CDR3 spans 15 residues.